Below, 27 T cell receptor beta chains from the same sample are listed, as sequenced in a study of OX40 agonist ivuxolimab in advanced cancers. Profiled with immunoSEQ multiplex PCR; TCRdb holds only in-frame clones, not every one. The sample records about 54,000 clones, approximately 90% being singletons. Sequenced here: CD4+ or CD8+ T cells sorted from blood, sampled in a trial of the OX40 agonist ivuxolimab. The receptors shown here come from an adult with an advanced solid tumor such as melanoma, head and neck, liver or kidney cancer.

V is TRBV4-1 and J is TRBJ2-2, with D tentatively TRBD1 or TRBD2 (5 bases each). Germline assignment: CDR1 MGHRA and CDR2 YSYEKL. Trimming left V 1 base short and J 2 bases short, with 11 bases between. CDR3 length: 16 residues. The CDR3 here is CASSQGGVGNTGELFF. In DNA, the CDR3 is TGCGCCAGCAGCCAAGGAGGGGTAGGAAACACCGGGGAGCTGTTTTTT.

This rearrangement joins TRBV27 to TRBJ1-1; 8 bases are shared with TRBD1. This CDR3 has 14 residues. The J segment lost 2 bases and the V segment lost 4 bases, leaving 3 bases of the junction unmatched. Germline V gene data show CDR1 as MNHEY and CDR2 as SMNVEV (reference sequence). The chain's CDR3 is CASSWTGFNTEAFF. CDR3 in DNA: TGTGCCAGCAGTTGGACAGGGTTTAACACTGAAGCTTTCTTT.

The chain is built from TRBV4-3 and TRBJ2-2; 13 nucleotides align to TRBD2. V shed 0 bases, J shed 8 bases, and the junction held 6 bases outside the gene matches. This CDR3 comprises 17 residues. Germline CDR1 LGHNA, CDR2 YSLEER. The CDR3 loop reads CASSQDSGLAGVGELFF. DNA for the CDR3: TGCGCCAGCAGCCAAGATAGCGGACTAGCGGGGGTGGGGGAGCTGTTTTTT.

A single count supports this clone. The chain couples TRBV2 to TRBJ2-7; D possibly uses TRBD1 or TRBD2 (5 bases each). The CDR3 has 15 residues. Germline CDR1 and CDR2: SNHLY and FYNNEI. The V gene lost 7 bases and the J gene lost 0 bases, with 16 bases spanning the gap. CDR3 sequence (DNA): TGTGCCAGCAAGGGACGACCGAATCCCTCCTACGAGCAGTACTTC. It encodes CASKGRPNPSYEQYF. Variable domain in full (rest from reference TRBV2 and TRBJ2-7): EPEVTQTPSHQVTQMGQEVILRCVPISNHLYFYWYRQILGQKVEFLVSFYNNEISEKSEIFDDQFSVERPDGSNFTLKIRSTKLEDSAMYFCASKGRPNPSYEQYFGPGTRLTVT.

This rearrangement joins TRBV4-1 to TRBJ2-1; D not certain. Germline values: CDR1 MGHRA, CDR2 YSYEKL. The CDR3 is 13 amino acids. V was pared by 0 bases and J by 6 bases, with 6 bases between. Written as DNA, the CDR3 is TGCGCCAGCAGCCAAGAAGGCGGCAATGAGCAGTTCTTC. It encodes CASSQEGGNEQFF.

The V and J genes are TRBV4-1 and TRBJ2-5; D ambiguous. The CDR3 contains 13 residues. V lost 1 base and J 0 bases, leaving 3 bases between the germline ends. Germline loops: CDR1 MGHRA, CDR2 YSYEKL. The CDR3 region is CASSQGHQETQYF. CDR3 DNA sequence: TGCGCCAGCAGCCAAGGTCACCAAGAGACCCAGTACTTC.

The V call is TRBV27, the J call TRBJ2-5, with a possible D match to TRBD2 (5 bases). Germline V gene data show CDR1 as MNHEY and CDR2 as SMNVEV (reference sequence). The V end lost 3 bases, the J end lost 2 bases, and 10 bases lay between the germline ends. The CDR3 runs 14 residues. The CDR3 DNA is TGTGCCAGCAGTTTTTCGGGGTTTCAAGAGACCCAGTACTTC. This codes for CASSFSGFQETQYF.

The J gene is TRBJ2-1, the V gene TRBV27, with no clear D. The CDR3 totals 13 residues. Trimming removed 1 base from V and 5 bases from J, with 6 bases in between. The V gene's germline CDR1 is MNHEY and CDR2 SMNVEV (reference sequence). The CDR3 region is CASSLFQNNEQFF. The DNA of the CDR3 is TGTGCCAGCAGTTTATTCCAGAACAATGAGCAGTTCTTC.

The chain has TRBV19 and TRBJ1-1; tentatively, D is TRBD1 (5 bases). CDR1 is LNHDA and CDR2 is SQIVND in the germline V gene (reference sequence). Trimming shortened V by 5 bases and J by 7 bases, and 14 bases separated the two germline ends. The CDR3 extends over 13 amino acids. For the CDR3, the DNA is TGTGCCAGTAGTCTTGTGCAGAGGGGTGAAGCTTTCTTT. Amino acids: CASSLVQRGEAFF.

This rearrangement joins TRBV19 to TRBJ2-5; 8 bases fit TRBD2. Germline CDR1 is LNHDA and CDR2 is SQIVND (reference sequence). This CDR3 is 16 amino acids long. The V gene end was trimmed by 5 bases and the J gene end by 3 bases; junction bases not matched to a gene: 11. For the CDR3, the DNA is TGTGCCAGTAGTCACGGTTACGCGGGGGGCGAAGAGACCCAGTACTTC. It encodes CASSHGYAGGEETQYF.

This chain's CDR3 is CASSPITATREAFF. The CDR3 DNA reads as TGTGCCAGCAGTCCTATAACGGCGACCCGTGAAGCTTTCTTT. V is TRBV2 and J is TRBJ1-1; D call uncertain. V lost 5 bases to trimming and J lost 7 bases, with 17 bases between them. Germline-derived CDR1 and CDR2 are SNHLY and FYNNEI. This CDR3 contains 14 residues.

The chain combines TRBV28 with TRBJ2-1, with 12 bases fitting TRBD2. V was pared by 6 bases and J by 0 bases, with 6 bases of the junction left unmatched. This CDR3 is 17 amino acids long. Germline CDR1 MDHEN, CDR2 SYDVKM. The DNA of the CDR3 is TGTGCCAGCAGATCAACTAGCGGGAGGCCCTCCTACAATGAGCAGTTCTTC. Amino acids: CASRSTSGRPSYNEQFF.

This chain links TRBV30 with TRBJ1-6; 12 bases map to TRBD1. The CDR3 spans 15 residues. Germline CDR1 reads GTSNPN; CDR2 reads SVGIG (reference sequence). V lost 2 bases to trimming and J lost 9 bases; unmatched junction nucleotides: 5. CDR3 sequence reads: CAWSMGTGGGSPLHF. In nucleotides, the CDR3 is TGTGCCTGGAGTATGGGGACAGGGGGCGGTTCACCCCTCCACTTT.

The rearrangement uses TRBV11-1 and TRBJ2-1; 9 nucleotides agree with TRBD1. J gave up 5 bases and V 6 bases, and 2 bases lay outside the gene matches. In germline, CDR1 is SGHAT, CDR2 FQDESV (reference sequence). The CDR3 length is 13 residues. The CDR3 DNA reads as TGTGCCAGCAGGGACAGGGGCCACAATGAGCAGTTCTTC. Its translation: CASRDRGHNEQFF.

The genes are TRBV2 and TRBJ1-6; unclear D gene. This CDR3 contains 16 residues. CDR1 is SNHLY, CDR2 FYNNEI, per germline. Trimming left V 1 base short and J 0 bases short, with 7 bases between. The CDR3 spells CASSEVSGSYNSPLHF. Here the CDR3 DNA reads TGTGCCAGCAGTGAAGTGTCGGGCTCCTATAATTCACCCCTCCACTTT.

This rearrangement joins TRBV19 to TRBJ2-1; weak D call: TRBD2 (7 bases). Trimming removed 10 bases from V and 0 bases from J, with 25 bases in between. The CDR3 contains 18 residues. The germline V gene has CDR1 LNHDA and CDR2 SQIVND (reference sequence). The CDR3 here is CATLGGGSVDSSYNEQFF. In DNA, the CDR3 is TGTGCCACTCTAGGGGGAGGGTCAGTGGACAGCTCCTACAATGAGCAGTTCTTC.

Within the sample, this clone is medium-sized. CDR3 in amino acids: CASSQGEAGTQYF. The CDR3 nucleotides read TGCGCCAGCAGCCAGGGGGAGGCGGGTACGCAGTATTTT. This chain links TRBV4-3 with TRBJ2-3; maybe TRBD2 (6 bases). V was cut by 3 bases and J by 8 bases, with 12 bases left in between. The CDR3 runs 13 residues. The V gene's germline CDR1 is LGHNA and CDR2 YSLEER.

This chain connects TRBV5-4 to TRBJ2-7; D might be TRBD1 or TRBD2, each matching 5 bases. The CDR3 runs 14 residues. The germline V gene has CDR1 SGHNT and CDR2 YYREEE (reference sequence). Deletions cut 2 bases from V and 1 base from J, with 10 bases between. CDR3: CASSLWGKSYEQYF. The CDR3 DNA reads TGTGCCAGCAGCTTATGGGGGAAGTCCTACGAGCAGTACTTC.

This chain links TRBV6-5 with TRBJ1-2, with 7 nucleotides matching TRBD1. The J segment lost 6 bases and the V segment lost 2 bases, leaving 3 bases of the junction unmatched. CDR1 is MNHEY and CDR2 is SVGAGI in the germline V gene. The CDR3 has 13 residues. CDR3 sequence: CASSYTGTDGYTF. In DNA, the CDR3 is TGTGCCAGCAGTTACACCGGGACAGATGGCTACACCTTC.

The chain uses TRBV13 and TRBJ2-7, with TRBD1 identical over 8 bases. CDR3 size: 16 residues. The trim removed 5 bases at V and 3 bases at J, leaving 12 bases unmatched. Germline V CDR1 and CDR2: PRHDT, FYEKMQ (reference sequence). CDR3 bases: TGTGCCAGCAGCCCCCAGGGGGCGAAAGAGTACTACGAGCAGTACTTC. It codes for CASSPQGAKEYYEQYF.

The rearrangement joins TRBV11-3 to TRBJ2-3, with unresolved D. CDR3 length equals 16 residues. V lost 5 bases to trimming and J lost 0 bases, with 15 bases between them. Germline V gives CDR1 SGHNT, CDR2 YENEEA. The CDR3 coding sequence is TGTGCCAGCAGCCTAACGGTGGCGGCTAGCACAGATACGCAGTATTTT. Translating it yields CASSLTVAASTDTQYF. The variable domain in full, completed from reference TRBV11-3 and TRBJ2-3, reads EAGVVQSPRYKIIEKKQPVAFWCNPISGHNTLYWYLQNLGQGPELLIRYENEEAVDDSQLPKDRFSAERLKGVDSTLKIQPAELGDSAVYLCASSLTVAASTDTQYFGPGTRLTVL.

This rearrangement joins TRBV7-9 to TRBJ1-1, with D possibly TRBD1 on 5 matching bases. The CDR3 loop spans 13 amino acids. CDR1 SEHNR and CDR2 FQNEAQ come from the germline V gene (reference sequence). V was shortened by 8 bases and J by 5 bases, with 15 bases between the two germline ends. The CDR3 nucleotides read TGTGCCAGCGGGGGGACCTGGGATACTGAAGCTTTCTTT. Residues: CASGGTWDTEAFF. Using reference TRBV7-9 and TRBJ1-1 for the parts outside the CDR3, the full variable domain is DTGVSQNPRHKITKRGQNVTFRCDPISEHNRLYWYRQTLGQGPEFLTYFQNEAQLEKSRLLSDRFSAERPKGSFSTLEIQRTEQGDSAMYLCASGGTWDTEAFFGQGTRLTVV.

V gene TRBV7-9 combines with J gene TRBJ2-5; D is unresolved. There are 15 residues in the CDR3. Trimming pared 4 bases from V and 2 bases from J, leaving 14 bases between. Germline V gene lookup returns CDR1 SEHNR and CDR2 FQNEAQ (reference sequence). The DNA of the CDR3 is TGTGCCAGCAGCTCCTTGACTTGGGCGCAAGAGACCCAGTACTTC. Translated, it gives CASSSLTWAQETQYF.

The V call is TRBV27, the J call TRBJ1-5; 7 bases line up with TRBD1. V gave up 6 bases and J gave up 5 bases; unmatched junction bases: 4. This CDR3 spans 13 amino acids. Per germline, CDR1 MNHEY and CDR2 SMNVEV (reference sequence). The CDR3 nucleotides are TGTGCCAGCAGCTGGGGACAGTATCAGCCCCAGCATTTT. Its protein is CASSWGQYQPQHF.

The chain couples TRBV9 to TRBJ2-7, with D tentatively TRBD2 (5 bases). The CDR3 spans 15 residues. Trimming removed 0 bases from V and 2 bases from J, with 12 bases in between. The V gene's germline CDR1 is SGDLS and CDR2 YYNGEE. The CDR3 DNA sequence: TGTGCCAGCAGCGTAGGCGGGCAAGCAACCTACGAGCAGTACTTC. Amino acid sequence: CASSVGGQATYEQYF.

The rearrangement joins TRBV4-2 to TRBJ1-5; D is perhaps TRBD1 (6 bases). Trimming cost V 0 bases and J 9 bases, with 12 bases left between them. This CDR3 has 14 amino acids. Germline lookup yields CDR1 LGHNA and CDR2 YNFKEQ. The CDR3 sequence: CASSQESGGGPQHF. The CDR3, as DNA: TGTGCCAGCAGCCAAGAATCAGGAGGGGGGCCCCAGCATTTT.

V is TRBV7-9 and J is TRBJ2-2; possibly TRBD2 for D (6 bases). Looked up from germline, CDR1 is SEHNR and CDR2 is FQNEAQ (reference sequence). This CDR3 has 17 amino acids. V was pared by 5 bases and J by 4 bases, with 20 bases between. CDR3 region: CASSHSLGGRGTGELFF. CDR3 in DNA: TGTGCCAGCAGCCACTCCCTCGGGGGAAGGGGCACCGGGGAGCTGTTTTTT.